This is a list of T cell receptor beta chains from one sample in a study of T cell responses to AZD1222 COVID-19 vaccine. Clones were sequenced by immunoSEQ multiplex PCR, and TCRdb holds only the in-frame ones, with some missing. The sample has about 70,000 clones; around 84% are singletons. Here the sequenced sample was peripheral blood, taken on day 0 of AZD1222 vaccination. These TCRs come from an adult in good health. The CDR3 runs from the conserved cysteine through the conserved F or W. D genes are given only for firm matches. The size of a clone is reported for some rows only, either as once, few or many, or as a class for expanded clones.

>TRBV4-3|few|.|TRBJ1-3
CASSQDWGPGNTIYF
TGCGCCAGCAGCCAAGATTGGGGTCCTGGAAACACCATATATTTT
>TRBV15|.|.|TRBJ1-3
CATSTRQTGNTIYF
TGTGCCACCAGCACCAGACAGACTGGAAACACCATATATTTT
>TRBV28|.|.|TRBJ2-6
CASSLWTSGANVLTF
TGTGCCAGCAGTTTATGGACATCTGGGGCCAACGTCCTGACTTTC
>TRBV11-2|.|.|TRBJ1-1
CASSLQPDSEAFF
TGTGCCAGCAGCCTACAACCGGACAGTGAAGCTTTCTTT
>TRBV4-1|.|TRBD2|TRBJ2-2
CASSARLAGGLSTGELFF
TGCGCCAGCAGCGCGAGACTAGCGGGGGGCCTTTCCACCGGGGAGCTGTTTTTT
>TRBV7-6|.|.|TRBJ1-1
CASSPDRVTAFF
TGTGCCAGCAGCCCGGACCGAGTAACGGCTTTCTTT
>TRBV3-1/TRBV3-2|.|.|TRBJ2-7
CASSQDGTGEQYF
TGTGCCAGCAGCCAAGATGGAACCGGCGAGCAGTACTTC
>TRBV28|.|.|TRBJ1-1
CASYREGLRAFF
TGTGCCAGTTACAGGGAGGGGTTGCGGGCTTTCTTT
>TRBV19|.|TRBD1|TRBJ1-5
CASSIGTGIGQPQHF
TGTGCCAGTAGTATAGGGACAGGGATAGGTCAGCCCCAGCATTTT
>TRBV18|.|.|TRBJ2-3
CASSPLASTDTQYF
TGTGCCAGCTCCCCCCTAGCTAGCACAGATACGCAGTATTTT
>TRBV7-3|once|.|TRBJ2-5
CASSLESVGDIRAETQYF
TGTGCCAGCAGCTTAGAGTCCGTAGGGGACATACGGGCCGAGACCCAGTACTTC
>TRBV28|.|.|TRBJ1-1
CATTGFADTEAFF
TGTGCCACTACCGGCTTTGCGGACACTGAAGCTTTCTTT
>TRBV7-2|.|.|TRBJ1-5
CASSSGFGNQPQHF
TGTGCCAGCAGCTCAGGGTTTGGCAATCAGCCCCAGCATTTT
>TRBV14|.|.|TRBJ1-1
CASSQGRLTAVMNTEAFF
TGTGCCAGCAGCCAAGGGAGGCTCACAGCAGTCATGAACACTGAAGCTTTCTTT
>TRBV2|.|.|TRBJ1-2
CASSEGVGYTF
TGTGCCAGCAGTGAAGGGGTCGGCTACACCTTC
>TRBV7-7|.|TRBD2|TRBJ2-1
CASSLSGGGTSEQFF
TGTGCTAGCAGCTTATCAGGCGGGGGAACAAGTGAGCAGTTCTTC
>TRBV3-1/TRBV3-2|.|TRBD1|TRBJ2-2
CASSRDRGSTGELFF
TGTGCCAGCAGCCGAGACAGGGGAAGCACCGGGGAGCTGTTTTTT
>TRBV6-5|.|.|TRBJ2-7
CASNFGGSNSYEQYF
TGTGCCAGCAATTTTGGAGGGTCTAACTCCTACGAGCAGTACTTC
>TRBV4-3|.|TRBD2|TRBJ2-4
CASSQALTSGGALVKNIQYF
TGCGCCAGCAGCCAAGCCCTGACTAGCGGGGGGGCCTTGGTCAAAAACATTCAGTACTTC
>TRBV2|.|.|TRBJ2-3
CASSPTGTQYF
TGTGCCAGCAGTCCGACGGGGACGCAGTATTTT
>TRBV28|.|.|TRBJ1-1
CASSSPERGGEAFF
TGTGCCAGCAGTTCCCCCGAAAGGGGAGGGGAAGCTTTCTTT
>TRBV30|.|.|TRBJ2-2
CAWRTRTSNTGELFF
TGTGCCTGGAGGACGAGGACGTCGAACACCGGGGAGCTGTTTTTT
>TRBV4-2|.|TRBD1|TRBJ1-4
CASSPNRQGLFF
TGTGCCAGCAGCCCCAATCGACAGGGACTGTTTTTT
>TRBV18|.|TRBD1|TRBJ1-1
CASSRDRGGTEAFF
TGTGCCAGCTCGCGGGACAGGGGTGGCACTGAAGCTTTCTTT
>TRBV19|.|TRBD1|TRBJ1-5
CASSTLRTGSYQPQHF
TGTGCCAGTAGTACCCTTCGGACAGGTTCCTATCAGCCCCAGCATTTT
>TRBV7-9|.|TRBD1|TRBJ1-4
CASSRGGGLLENEKLFF
TGTGCCAGCAGCCGAGGGGGCGGACTGCTCGAAAATGAAAAACTGTTTTTT